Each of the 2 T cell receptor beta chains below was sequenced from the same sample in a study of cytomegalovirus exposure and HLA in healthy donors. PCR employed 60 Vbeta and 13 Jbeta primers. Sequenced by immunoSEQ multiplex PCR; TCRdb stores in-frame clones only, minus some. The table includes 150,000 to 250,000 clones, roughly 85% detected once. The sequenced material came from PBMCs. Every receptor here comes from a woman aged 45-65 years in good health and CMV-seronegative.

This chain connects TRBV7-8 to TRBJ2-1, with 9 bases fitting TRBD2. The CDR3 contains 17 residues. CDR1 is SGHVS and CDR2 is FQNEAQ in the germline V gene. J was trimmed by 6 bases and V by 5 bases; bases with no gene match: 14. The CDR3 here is CASSRPRAGGGSNEQFF. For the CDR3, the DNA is TGTGCCAGCAGCCGACCTCGAGCGGGAGGAGGGTCCAATGAGCAGTTCTTC.

The DNA of the CDR3 is TGTGCCAGCAGCACAGGGTCCCACTATGGCTACACCTTC. Translating it yields CASSTGSHYGYTF. The J gene is TRBJ1-2, the V gene TRBV13, with D tentatively TRBD1 (6 bases). Germline V lookup: CDR1 PRHDT, CDR2 FYEKMQ (reference sequence). The CDR3 is 13 residues long. V was cut by 5 bases and J by 3 bases, with 10 bases left in between. The full variable domain, its missing parts supplied by reference TRBV13 and TRBJ1-2, is AAGVIQSPRHLIKEKRETATLKCYPIPRHDTVYWYQQGPGQDPQFLISFYEKMQSDKGSIPDRFSAQQFSDYHSELNMSSLELGDSALYFCASSTGSHYGYTFGSGTRLTVV.